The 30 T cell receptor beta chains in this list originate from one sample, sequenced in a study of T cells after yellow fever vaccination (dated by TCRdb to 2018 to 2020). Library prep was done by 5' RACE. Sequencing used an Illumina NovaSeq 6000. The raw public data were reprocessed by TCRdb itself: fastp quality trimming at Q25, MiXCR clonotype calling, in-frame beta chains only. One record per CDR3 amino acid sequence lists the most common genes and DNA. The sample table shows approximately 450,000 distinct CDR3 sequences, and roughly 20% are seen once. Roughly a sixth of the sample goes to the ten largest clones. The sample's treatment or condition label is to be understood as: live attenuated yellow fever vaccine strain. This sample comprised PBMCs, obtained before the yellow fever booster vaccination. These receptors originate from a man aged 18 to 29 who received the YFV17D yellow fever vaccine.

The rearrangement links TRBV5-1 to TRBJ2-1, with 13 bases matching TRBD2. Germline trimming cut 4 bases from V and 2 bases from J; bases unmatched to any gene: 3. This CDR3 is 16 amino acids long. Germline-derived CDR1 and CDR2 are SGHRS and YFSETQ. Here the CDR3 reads CASSRTSGGPYNEQFF. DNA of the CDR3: TGCGCCAGCAGCCGGACTAGCGGGGGACCCTACAATGAGCAGTTCTTC.

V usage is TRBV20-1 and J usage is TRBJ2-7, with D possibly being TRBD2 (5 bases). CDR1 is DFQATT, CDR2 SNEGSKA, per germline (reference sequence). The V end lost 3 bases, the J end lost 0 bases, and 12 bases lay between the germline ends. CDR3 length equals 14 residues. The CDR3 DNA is TGCAGTGCTAGGGACTTACGTGGCTCCTACGAGCAGTACTTC. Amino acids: CSARDLRGSYEQYF.

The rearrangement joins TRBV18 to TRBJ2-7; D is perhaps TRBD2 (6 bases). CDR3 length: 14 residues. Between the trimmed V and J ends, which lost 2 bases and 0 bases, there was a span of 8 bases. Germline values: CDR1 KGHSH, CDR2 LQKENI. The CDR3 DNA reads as TGTGCCAGCTCACCAGCGGGGAACTCCTACGAGCAGTACGTC. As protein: CASSPAGNSYEQYV.

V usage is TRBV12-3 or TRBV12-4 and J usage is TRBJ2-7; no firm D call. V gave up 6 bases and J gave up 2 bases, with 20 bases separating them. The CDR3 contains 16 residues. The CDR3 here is CASSPPGSRSTYEQYF. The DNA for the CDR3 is TGTGCCAGCAGCCCTCCGGGCTCCCGAAGTACCTACGAGCAGTACTTC.

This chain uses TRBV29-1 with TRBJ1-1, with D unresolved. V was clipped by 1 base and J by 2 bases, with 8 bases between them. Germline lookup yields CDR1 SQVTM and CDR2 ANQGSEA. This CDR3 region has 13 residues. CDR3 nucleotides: TGCAGCGTTGAAGGCAGGAAAAACACTGAAGCTTTCTTT. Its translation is CSVEGRKNTEAFF.

This chain's CDR3 is CASSSASGGATETQYF. CDR3 sequence (DNA): TGTGCCAGCAGCTCCGCTAGCGGGGGGGCTACAGAGACCCAGTACTTC. The chain is built from TRBV7-2 and TRBJ2-5; 12 nucleotides match TRBD2. Germline CDR1 SGHTA, CDR2 FQGNSA. V dropped 4 bases and J dropped 4; count of bases not matched to a gene: 7. This CDR3 has 16 residues.

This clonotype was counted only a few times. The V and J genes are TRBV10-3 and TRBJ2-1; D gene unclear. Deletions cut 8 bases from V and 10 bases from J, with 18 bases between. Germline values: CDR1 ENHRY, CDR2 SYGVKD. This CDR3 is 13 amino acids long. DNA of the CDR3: TGTGCCATCGAGGAGAACGGCTCCGAGGAGCAGTTCTTC. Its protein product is CAIEENGSEEQFF.

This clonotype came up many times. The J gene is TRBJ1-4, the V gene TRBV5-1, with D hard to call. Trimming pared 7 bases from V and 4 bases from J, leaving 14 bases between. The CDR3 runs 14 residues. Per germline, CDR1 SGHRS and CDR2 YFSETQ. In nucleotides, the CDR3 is TGCGCCAGCGGTGAGGGCCTCGGTAATGAAAAACTGTTTTTT. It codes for CASGEGLGNEKLFF.

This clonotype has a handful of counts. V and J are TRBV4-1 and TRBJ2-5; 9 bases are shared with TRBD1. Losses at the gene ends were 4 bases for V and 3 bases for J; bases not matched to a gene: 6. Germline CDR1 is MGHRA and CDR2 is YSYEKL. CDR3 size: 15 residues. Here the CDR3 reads CASSLRDRAKETQYF. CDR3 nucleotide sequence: TGCGCCAGCAGCCTCCGGGACAGGGCCAAAGAGACCCAGTACTTC.

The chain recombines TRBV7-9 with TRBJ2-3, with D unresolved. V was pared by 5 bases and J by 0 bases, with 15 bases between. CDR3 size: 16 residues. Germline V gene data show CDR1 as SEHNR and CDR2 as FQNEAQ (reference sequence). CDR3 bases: TGTGCCAGCAGCCCGAACTCAGCTACTAGCACAGATACGCAGTATTTT. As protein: CASSPNSATSTDTQYF.

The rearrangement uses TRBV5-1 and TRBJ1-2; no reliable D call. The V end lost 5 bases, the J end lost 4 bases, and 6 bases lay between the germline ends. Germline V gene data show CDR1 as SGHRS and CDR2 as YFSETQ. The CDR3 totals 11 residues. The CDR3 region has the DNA TGCGCCAGCAGAAATTCCTATGGCTACACCTTC. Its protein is CASRNSYGYTF.

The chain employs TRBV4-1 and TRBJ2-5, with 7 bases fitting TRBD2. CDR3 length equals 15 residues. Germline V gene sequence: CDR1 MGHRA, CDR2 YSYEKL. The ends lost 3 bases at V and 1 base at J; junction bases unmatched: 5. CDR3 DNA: TGCGCCAGCAGCCATGCCCCGGGGGGCCAAGAGACCCAGTACTTC. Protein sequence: CASSHAPGGQETQYF.

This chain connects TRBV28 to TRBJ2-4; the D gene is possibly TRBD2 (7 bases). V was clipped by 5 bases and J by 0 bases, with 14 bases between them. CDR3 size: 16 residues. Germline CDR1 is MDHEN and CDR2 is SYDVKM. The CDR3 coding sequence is TGTGCCAGCAGTCCTGGGGGGGCCCTAGCCAAAAACATTCAGTACTTC. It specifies CASSPGGALAKNIQYF.

CDR3 protein: CASSLVSGTGNEKLFF. The CDR3 DNA sequence: TGTGCCAGCAGCTTAGTTTCCGGGACTGGAAATGAAAAACTGTTTTTT. The chain has TRBV7-9 and TRBJ1-4; the D gene is possibly TRBD1 (5 bases). Per the germline V gene, CDR1 is SEHNR and CDR2 is FQNEAQ (reference sequence). Trimming removed 1 base from V and 5 bases from J, with 14 bases in between. The CDR3 has 16 amino acids.

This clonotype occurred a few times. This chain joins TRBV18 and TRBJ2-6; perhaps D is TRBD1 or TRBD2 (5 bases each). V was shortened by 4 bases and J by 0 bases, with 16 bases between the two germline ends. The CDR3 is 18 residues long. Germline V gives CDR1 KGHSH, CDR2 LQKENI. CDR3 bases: TGTGCCAGCTCACAAATCCGGGACGGTAGCTCTGGGGCCAACGTCCTGACTTTC. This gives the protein CASSQIRDGSSGANVLTF.

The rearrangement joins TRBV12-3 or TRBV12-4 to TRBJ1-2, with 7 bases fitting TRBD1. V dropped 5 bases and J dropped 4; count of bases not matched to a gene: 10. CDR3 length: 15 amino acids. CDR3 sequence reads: CASSPTGTVPYGYTF. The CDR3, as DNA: TGTGCCAGCAGTCCTACCGGGACAGTACCCTATGGCTACACCTTC.

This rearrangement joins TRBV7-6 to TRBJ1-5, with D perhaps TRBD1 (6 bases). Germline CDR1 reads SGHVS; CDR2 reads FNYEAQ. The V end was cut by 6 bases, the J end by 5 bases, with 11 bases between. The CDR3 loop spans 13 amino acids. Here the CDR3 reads CASSQGTHQPQHF. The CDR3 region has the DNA TGTGCCAGCAGTCAGGGGACTCATCAGCCCCAGCATTTT.

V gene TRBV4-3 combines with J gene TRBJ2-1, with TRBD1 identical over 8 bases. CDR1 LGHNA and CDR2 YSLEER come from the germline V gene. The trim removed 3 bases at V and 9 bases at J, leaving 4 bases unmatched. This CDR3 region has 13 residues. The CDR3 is CASSQAGGSEQFF. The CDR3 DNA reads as TGCGCCAGCAGCCAGGCAGGGGGCTCTGAGCAGTTCTTC.

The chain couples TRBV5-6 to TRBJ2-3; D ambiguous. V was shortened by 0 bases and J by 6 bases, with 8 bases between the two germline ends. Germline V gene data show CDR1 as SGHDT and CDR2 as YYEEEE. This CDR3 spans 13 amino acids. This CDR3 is CASSLGTHDTQYF. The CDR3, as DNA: TGTGCCAGCAGCTTGGGTACTCATGATACGCAGTATTTT.

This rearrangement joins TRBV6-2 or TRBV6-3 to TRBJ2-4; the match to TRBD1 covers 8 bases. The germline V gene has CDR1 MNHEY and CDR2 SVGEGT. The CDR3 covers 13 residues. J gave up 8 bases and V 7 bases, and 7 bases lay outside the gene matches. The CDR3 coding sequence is TGTGCCAGCACCACAGGGGGATGGGACATTCAGTACTTC. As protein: CASTTGGWDIQYF.

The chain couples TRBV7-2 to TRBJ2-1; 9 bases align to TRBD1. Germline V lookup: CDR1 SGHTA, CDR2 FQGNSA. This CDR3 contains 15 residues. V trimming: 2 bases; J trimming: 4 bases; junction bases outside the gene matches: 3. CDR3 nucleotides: TGTGCCAGCAGCTTACTCGGACAGGGGTACAATGAGCAGTTCTTC. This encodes CASSLLGQGYNEQFF.

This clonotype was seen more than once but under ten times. CDR3 DNA sequence: TGCGCCAGCAGCTTGGGAACAGGGGCGCGGTTTGAAAAACTGTTTTTT. This translates into CASSLGTGARFEKLFF. This chain uses TRBV5-1 with TRBJ1-4, with 7 bases matching TRBD1. Losses at the gene ends were 0 bases for V and 7 bases for J; bases not matched to a gene: 9. The CDR3 runs 16 residues. Looked up from germline, CDR1 is SGHRS and CDR2 is YFSETQ.

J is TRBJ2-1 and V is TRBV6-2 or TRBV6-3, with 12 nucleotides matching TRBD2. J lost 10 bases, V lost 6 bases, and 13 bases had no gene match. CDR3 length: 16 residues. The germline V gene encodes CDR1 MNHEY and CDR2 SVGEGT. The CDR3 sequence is CASSSRGGLAGQEQFF. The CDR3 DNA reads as TGTGCCAGCAGCTCCCGGGGGGGACTAGCGGGCCAGGAGCAGTTCTTC.

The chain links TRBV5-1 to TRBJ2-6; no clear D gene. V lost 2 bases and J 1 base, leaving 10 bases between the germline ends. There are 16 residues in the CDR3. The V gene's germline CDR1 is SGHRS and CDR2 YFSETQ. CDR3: CASSFPGLSGANVLTF. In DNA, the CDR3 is TGCGCCAGCAGCTTCCCCGGGTTATCTGGGGCCAACGTCCTGACTTTC.

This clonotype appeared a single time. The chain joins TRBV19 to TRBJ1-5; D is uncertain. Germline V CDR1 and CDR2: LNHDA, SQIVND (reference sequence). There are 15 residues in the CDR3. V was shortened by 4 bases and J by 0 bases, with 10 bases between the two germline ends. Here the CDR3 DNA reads TGTGCCAGTAGTAAGACGGATTATAGCAATCAGCCCCAGCATTTT. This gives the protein CASSKTDYSNQPQHF.

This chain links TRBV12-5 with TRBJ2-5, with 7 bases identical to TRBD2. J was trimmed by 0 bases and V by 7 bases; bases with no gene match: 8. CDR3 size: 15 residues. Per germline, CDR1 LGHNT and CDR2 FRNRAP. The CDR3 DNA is TGTGCTAGTGCAGGGCGGGGGTCGTACCAAGAGACCCAGTACTTC. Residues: CASAGRGSYQETQYF.

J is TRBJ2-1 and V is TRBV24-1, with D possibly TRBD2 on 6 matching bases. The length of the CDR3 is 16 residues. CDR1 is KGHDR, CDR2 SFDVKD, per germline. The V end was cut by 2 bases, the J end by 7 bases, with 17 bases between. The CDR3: CATSDSGVPGGNEQFF. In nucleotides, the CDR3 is TGTGCCACCAGTGATTCGGGGGTCCCCGGGGGTAATGAGCAGTTCTTC.

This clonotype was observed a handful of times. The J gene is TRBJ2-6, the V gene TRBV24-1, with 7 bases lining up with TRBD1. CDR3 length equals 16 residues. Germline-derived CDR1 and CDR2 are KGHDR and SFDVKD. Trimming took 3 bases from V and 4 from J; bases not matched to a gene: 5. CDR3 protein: CATSDRDRAGANVLTF. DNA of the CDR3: TGTGCCACCAGTGATCGCGACAGGGCCGGGGCCAACGTCCTGACTTTC.

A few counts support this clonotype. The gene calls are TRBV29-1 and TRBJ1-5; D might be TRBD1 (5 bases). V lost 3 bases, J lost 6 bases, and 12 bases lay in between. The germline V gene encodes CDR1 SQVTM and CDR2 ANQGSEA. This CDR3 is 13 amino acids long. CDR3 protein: CSVEIREAQPQHF. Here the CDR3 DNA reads TGCAGCGTTGAGATCAGGGAGGCTCAGCCCCAGCATTTT.

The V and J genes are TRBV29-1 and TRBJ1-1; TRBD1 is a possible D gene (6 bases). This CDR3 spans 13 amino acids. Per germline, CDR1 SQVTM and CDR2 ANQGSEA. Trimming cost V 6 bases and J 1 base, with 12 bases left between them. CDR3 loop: CSVQDSRNTEAFF. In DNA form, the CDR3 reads TGCAGCGTCCAGGACAGCCGGAACACTGAAGCTTTCTTT.